The 21 T cell receptor beta chains below come from one sample, sequenced in a study of blood T cells in healthy people across ages (dated by TCRdb to between 2014 and 2017). To prepare the library, 5' RACE was applied. Sequencer: Illumina HiSeq 2500. A second PCR of roughly 6 to 12 cycles was run with a J-beta primer mix and a sample-barcoded 5' primer. TCRdb passed the public sequencing reads through fastp at Q25 and MiXCR, retaining productive beta sequences. For every CDR3 protein sequence, its rows merge into one entry that carries the most common genes and DNA. The sample records about 1,400,000 distinct CDR3 sequences, roughly 45% of which are singletons. 7% to 9.5% of the sample belongs to the ten largest clones. The sample comprised blood. The receptors were sampled from a woman younger than 35 in good health.

V and J are TRBV28 and TRBJ1-6; 7 nucleotides match TRBD1. The CDR3 is 16 residues long. CDR1 MDHEN and CDR2 SYDVKM come from the germline V gene. Unmatched junction bases numbered 19, after V lost 7 bases and J lost 13 bases. CDR3 coding DNA: TGTGCCAGCACTGACCCATCGGGCAGGGGGTTTAGGCCCCTCCACTTT. This sequence encodes CASTDPSGRGFRPLHF.

The V and J genes are TRBV10-3 and TRBJ2-7; TRBD2 matches at 7 bases. The CDR3 spans 14 residues. Trimming removed 6 bases from V and 7 bases from J; junction bases left unmatched: 12. Germline V gene sequence: CDR1 ENHRY, CDR2 SYGVKD. CDR3 loop: CAISGLVAYNEQYF. DNA for the CDR3: TGTGCCATCAGCGGACTAGTTGCCTACAATGAGCAGTACTTC.

This chain uses TRBV7-2 with TRBJ2-3; D may correspond to TRBD1 or TRBD2 (5 bases each). Germline assignment: CDR1 SGHTA and CDR2 FQGNSA. Trimming shortened V by 0 bases and J by 6 bases, and 10 bases separated the two germline ends. The CDR3 has 14 amino acids. CDR3 amino acids: CASSLASREDTQYF. The CDR3 DNA is TGTGCCAGCAGCTTAGCGTCCAGGGAGGATACGCAGTATTTT.

The CDR3 is CATFRDRVDGYTF. CDR3 nucleotides: TGTGCCACGTTTCGGGACAGGGTCGACGGCTACACCTTC. The chain links TRBV2 to TRBJ1-2, with 9 bases matching TRBD1. The trim removed 10 bases at V and 8 bases at J, leaving 11 bases unmatched. Germline lookup yields CDR1 SNHLY and CDR2 FYNNEI. The length of the CDR3 is 13 residues.

The sample holds a few counts of this clonotype. This sequence joins TRBV6-2 or TRBV6-3 and TRBJ1-2; the D is unclear. Germline V lookup: CDR1 MNHEY, CDR2 SVGEGT. V was clipped by 0 bases and J by 8 bases, with 10 bases between them. This CDR3 is 13 amino acids long. The CDR3 spells CASSYSEISGYTF. The CDR3 DNA reads TGTGCCAGCAGTTACTCCGAGATCAGCGGCTACACCTTC.

There are a few counts of this clonotype. The chain joins TRBV20-1 to TRBJ2-3; no clear D. The germline V gene encodes CDR1 DFQATT and CDR2 SNEGSKA (reference sequence). CDR3 length: 12 residues. Trimming removed 6 bases from V and 3 bases from J, with 10 bases in between. The CDR3 region is CSAGRRTDTQYF. In DNA, the CDR3 is TGCAGTGCCGGTAGGCGGACAGATACGCAGTATTTT.

The chain recombines TRBV30 with TRBJ2-2, with unresolved D. The CDR3 totals 14 residues. CDR1 GTSNPN and CDR2 SVGIG come from the germline V gene (reference sequence). V dropped 4 bases and J dropped 2 bases, with 11 bases sitting between them. The CDR3 region has the DNA TGTGCCTGGAAAGACGGATTAAACACCGGGGAGCTGTTTTTT. It yields the protein CAWKDGLNTGELFF.

The chain is built from TRBV5-1 and TRBJ2-7, with 12 positions matching TRBD1. The V segment lost 4 bases and the J segment 6 bases; nucleotides outside the gene matches: 8. This CDR3 contains 15 residues. Germline V gene lookup returns CDR1 SGHRS and CDR2 YFSETQ. DNA for the CDR3: TGCGCCAGCAGCCATGAAGGGACAGGGGGCAGCGAGCAGTACTTC. This gives the protein CASSHEGTGGSEQYF.

The chain recombines TRBV4-1 with TRBJ1-3; D is ambiguous. This CDR3 comprises 14 residues. Germline lookup yields CDR1 MGHRA and CDR2 YSYEKL. V was shortened by 1 base and J by 8 bases, with 12 bases between the two germline ends. CDR3 in DNA: TGCGCCAGCAGCCAAGCGCAGCCTGGTGACACCATATATTTT. Its translation: CASSQAQPGDTIYF.

This clonotype has just one count. The chain links TRBV4-1 to TRBJ2-7; the match to TRBD2 covers 10 bases. V gave up 4 bases and J gave up 7 bases; unmatched junction bases: 13. This CDR3 has 16 residues. Per the germline V gene, CDR1 is MGHRA and CDR2 is YSYEKL. Here the CDR3 DNA reads TGCGCCAGCAGCCCTTTAGGTCTGAGCGGGGGGGAGGAGCAGTACTTC. Protein: CASSPLGLSGGEEQYF.

This rearrangement joins TRBV5-5 to TRBJ1-2; D possibly corresponds to TRBD1 (5 bases). V dropped 4 bases and J dropped 0 bases, with 13 bases sitting between them. This CDR3 has 15 amino acids. Germline CDR1 SGHKS, CDR2 YYEKEE (reference sequence). CDR3 region: CASSRGTGANYGYTF. The CDR3 DNA reads as TGTGCCAGCAGCCGAGGGACGGGAGCTAACTATGGCTACACCTTC. Full variable domain (rest looked up from reference TRBV5-5 and TRBJ1-2): DAGVTQSPTHLIKTRGQQVTLRCSPISGHKSVSWYQQVLGQGPQFIFQYYEKEERGRGNFPDRFSARQFPNYSSELNVNALLLGDSALYLCASSRGTGANYGYTFGSGTRLTVV.

This clonotype occurred a few times. This chain links TRBV5-1 with TRBJ2-7; perhaps TRBD1 as D (8 bases). Germline V gives CDR1 SGHRS, CDR2 YFSETQ. The CDR3 contains 16 residues. V was trimmed by 3 bases and J by 2 bases, leaving 18 bases between them. As DNA, the CDR3 is TGCGCCAGCAGCTCCGGGAGGACAGGGACAACCTACGAGCAGTACTTC. Amino acid sequence: CASSSGRTGTTYEQYF.

The V gene is TRBV4-1, the J gene TRBJ2-7, with TRBD1 matching over 9 bases. V dropped 5 bases and J dropped 7; count of bases not matched to a gene: 9. Germline V CDR1 and CDR2: MGHRA, YSYEKL. This CDR3 has 14 residues. CDR3 coding DNA: TGCGCCAGCAGCGCCGGGACAGGGCCGTTGGAGCAGTACTTC. It translates to CASSAGTGPLEQYF.

This clonotype has a count of ten or more. This chain uses TRBV20-1 with TRBJ2-5; D is possibly TRBD2 (5 bases). The germline V gene has CDR1 DFQATT and CDR2 SNEGSKA (reference sequence). V lost 6 bases and J lost 9, with 14 bases in between. CDR3 length: 11 residues. CDR3 amino acids: CSAGASGAQYF. For the CDR3, the DNA is TGCAGTGCCGGAGCCTCCGGGGCCCAGTACTTC.

The gene calls are TRBV6-5 and TRBJ2-4; 7 positions agree with TRBD1. The DNA end favors TRBJ2-7, so the J call may be wrong. The CDR3 has 15 amino acids. Germline V gene data show CDR1 as MNHEY and CDR2 as SVGAGI. DNA of the CDR3: TGTGCCAGCAGTAACATCGGACAGGCTTCCTACGAGCAGTACTTC. Residues: CASSNIGQASYEQYF.

This clonotype came up a few times. V usage is TRBV20-1 and J usage is TRBJ2-1; TRBD1 is a possible D gene (7 bases). V lost 2 bases, J lost 4 bases, and 15 bases lay in between. CDR3 length equals 15 residues. The germline CDR1 and CDR2 sequences are DFQATT and SNEGSKA (reference sequence). CDR3 bases: TGCAGTGCTAGACTCCCAGGGGGGTTTTACAATGAGCAGTTCTTC. Translating it yields CSARLPGGFYNEQFF.

This clonotype was seen only a few times. The V gene is TRBV20-1, the J gene TRBJ1-2; 9 nucleotides match TRBD1. V was pared by 2 bases and J by 5 bases, with 12 bases of the junction left unmatched. CDR1 is DFQATT, CDR2 SNEGSKA, per germline (reference sequence). The CDR3 consists of 16 residues. The CDR3 region has the DNA TGCAGTGCTAGAAGGACAGGGGCCTCCTCAATGTATGGCTACACCTTC. Translation: CSARRTGASSMYGYTF.

This chain joins TRBV9 and TRBJ1-3; 8 bases match TRBD1. Germline assignment: CDR1 SGDLS and CDR2 YYNGEE. The trim removed 4 bases at V and 0 bases at J, leaving 9 bases unmatched. The CDR3 length is 17 residues. The CDR3 DNA sequence: TGTGCCAGCAGCCCTGGGACAGGCACCATCTCTGGAAACACCATATATTTT. Its protein product is CASSPGTGTISGNTIYF.

This chain connects TRBV7-6 to TRBJ2-2; D gene ambiguous. With 5 bases removed from V and 4 bases from J, the gap between germline ends came to 14 bases. The germline gives CDR1 SGHVS, CDR2 FNYEAQ. The CDR3 length is 15 residues. The CDR3 bases are TGTGCCAGCAGCCGTAGAGAGGCTGGCACCGGGGAGCTGTTTTTT. As protein: CASSRREAGTGELFF.

The genes are TRBV7-9 and TRBJ1-1; D might be TRBD1 (6 bases). Germline CDR1 is SEHNR and CDR2 is FQNEAQ (reference sequence). This CDR3 has 16 residues. Trimming took off 5 bases at V and 1 base at J, with 17 bases between the two ends. The CDR3 region has the DNA TGTGCCAGCAGCGACCGATCCGGACAGAAGAACACTGAAGCTTTCTTT. This gives the protein CASSDRSGQKNTEAFF.

V is TRBV15 and J is TRBJ1-5; 7 bases are a match to TRBD1. This CDR3 has 15 amino acids. J gave up 1 base and V 1 base, and 1 base lay outside the gene matches. The germline gives CDR1 LNHNV, CDR2 YYDKDF (reference sequence). CDR3 sequence reads: CATSRVDRSNQPQHF. The CDR3 region has the DNA TGTGCCACCAGCAGAGTGGACAGGAGCAATCAGCCCCAGCATTTT. Full variable domain (remainder filled in from reference TRBV15 and TRBJ1-5): DAMVIQNPRYQVTQFGKPVTLSCSQTLNHNVMYWYQQKSSQAPKLLFHYYDKDFNNEADTPDNFQSRRPNTSFCFLDIRSPGLGDTAMYLCATSRVDRSNQPQHFGDGTRLSIL.